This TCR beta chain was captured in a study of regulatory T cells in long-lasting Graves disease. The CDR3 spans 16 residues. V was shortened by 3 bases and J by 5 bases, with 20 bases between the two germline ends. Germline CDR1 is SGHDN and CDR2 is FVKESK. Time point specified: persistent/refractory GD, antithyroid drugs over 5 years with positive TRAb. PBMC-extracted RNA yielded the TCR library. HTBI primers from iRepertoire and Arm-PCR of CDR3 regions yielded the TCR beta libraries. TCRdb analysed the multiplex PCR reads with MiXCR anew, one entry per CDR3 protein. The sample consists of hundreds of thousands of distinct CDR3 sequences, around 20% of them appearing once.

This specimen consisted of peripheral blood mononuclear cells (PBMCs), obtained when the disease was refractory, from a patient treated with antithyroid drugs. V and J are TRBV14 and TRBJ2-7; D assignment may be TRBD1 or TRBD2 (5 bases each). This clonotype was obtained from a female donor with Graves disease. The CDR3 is CASSQNPGRGEDEQYF. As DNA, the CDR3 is TGTGCCAGCAGCCAGAACCCGGGACGTGGCGAGGACGAGCAGTACTTC.